This TCR beta chain appears in the sequencing data of a study of identical twins. This clonotype was observed a few times. What it binds is not known. There are 17 residues in the CDR3. J gave up 0 bases and V 6 bases, and 12 bases lay outside the gene matches. Germline assignment: CDR1 ENHRY and CDR2 SYGVKD. Study-level points and caveats: Reduced insertions were recorded for abundant cord blood beta clonotypes, with no such pattern in memory repertoires.

TCRdb ran MiXCR on the 5' RACE reads and lists one entry per CDR3 protein. Of about 660,000 distinct CDR3 sequences listed, around 8.6% are singletons. These data are also associated with another study on yellow fever vaccine responses in identical twins.

The TCR was taken from a woman aged 18-29 years in good health. The sample consisted of PBMCs. The rearrangement joins TRBV10-3 to TRBJ2-3, with 7 positions matching TRBD1. CDR3 sequence reads: CAISGSGQSTSTDTQYF. In DNA form, the CDR3 reads TGTGCCATCAGCGGATCGGGACAGTCCACAAGCACAGATACGCAGTATTTT.